The clone carrying this TCR beta chain was seen once. Uncontrolled infection, other autoimmune disease, pregnancy or lactation disqualified patients from enrolment. The source of the PBMCs was roughly 10 ml of fresh peripheral blood. This sample was included in a study of T cells in Graves' hyperthyroidism and ophthalmopathy. Deletions cut 2 bases from V and 4 bases from J, with 2 bases between. The CDR3 spans 12 residues. Per the germline V gene, CDR1 is SGHVS and CDR2 is FQNEAQ. TCR beta CDR3 regions were amplified from RNA transcripts. In the first-round RT-PCR of the TCR CDR3, the HTBI primer set was used. TCRdb passed the multiplex PCR reads through MiXCR, listing each CDR3 protein once. The table records around 690,000 distinct CDR3 sequences, more than 20% of them present only once.

The chain is built from TRBV7-8 and TRBJ1-4, with D hard to call. Sequenced: blood. This clonotype originated in a man aged 25-40 years with Graves' ophthalmopathy. This chain's CDR3 is CASSLINEKLFF. The CDR3 DNA reads as TGTGCCAGCAGCTTAATTAATGAAAAACTGTTTTTT.